What follows describes a single T cell receptor beta chain. In the authors' workflow: Reference gene primers were amplified, and this amplification served to estimate nucleated cell counts. Sequencing used immunoSEQ multiplex PCR; TCRdb keeps in-frame clones, though not all of them. V and J calls and clone size are as listed in that table; D and trimming were resolved from the DNA. There are 80,000 to 95,000 clones in the sample; around four fifths occur only once, and 31% lies in the top ten. These data come from a study of blood T cell repertoires in COVID-19. Study-wide background: The United States, Italy and Spain provided the acute and convalescent COVID-19 samples. The analysed material was cDNA or gDNA that came from T cells, B-cell-depleted T cells, or PBMCs.

The sequencing input was peripheral blood. The TCR comes from a woman older than 75 with active or convalescent COVID-19.

The CDR3: CASSLVLAPNEKLFF. The CDR3 coding sequence is TGTGCCAGCAGCTTAGTGCTGGCCCCTAATGAAAAACTGTTTTTT. V gene TRBV7-6 combines with J gene TRBJ1-4, with D unresolved. With 1 base removed from V and 3 bases from J, the gap between germline ends came to 9 bases. This CDR3 has 15 amino acids. Per the germline V gene, CDR1 is SGHVS and CDR2 is FNYEAQ.